The 18 T cell receptor beta chains below all came from one sample that was sequenced in a study of CD8 T cells in Susac syndrome. About 0.5 to 1 ug RNA was reverse transcribed with random hexamers. One entry per CDR3 protein results from TCRdb running MiXCR on the immunoSEQ multiplex PCR reads. The sample carries 400,000 to 550,000 distinct CDR3 sequences, around 83% recorded once. Material: CD8+ T cells from PBMCs. These receptors originate from a human donor with multiple sclerosis.

This chain connects TRBV5-6 to TRBJ2-4; possible D gene TRBD1, 5 bases. The V and J ends lost 1 base and 6 bases respectively, with 11 bases between them. CDR1 and CDR2 from the germline V gene are SGHDT and YYEEEE. The CDR3 length is 14 residues. CDR3 residues: CASSLSRAGNIQYF. CDR3 nucleotides: TGTGCCAGCAGCTTGTCCAGGGCTGGAAACATTCAGTACTTC.

The table lists this clonotype with a count of one. V gene TRBV4-1 combines with J gene TRBJ2-3; 8 bases line up with TRBD2. The CDR3 sequence is 16 residues long. Germline CDR1 is MGHRA and CDR2 is YSYEKL. Trimming cost V 3 bases and J 2 bases; bases outside gene matches: 7. The CDR3 coding sequence is TGCGCCAGCAGCCAGGTTAGCGGGACCCCCACAGATACGCAGTATTTT. It specifies CASSQVSGTPTDTQYF.

CDR3 sequence (DNA): TGTGCCAGCGGTTACGTCGGGGGTGCACCTAGCACCGGGGAGCTGTTTTTT. It specifies CASGYVGGAPSTGELFF. The gene calls are TRBV27 and TRBJ2-2; D perhaps matches TRBD2 (6 bases). The V gene lost 8 bases and the J gene lost 4 bases, with 23 bases spanning the gap. Germline V gene data show CDR1 as MNHEY and CDR2 as SMNVEV (reference sequence). The CDR3 is 17 residues long.

The V and J genes are TRBV5-1 and TRBJ1-2, with 10 bases matching TRBD1. The ends lost 4 bases at V and 4 bases at J; junction bases unmatched: 4. Germline CDR1 is SGHRS and CDR2 is YFSETQ. The CDR3 has 14 amino acids. CDR3 sequence (DNA): TGCGCCAGCAGCACGGGGACAGGGGTCTATGGCTACACCTTC. Protein product: CASSTGTGVYGYTF.

The chain joins TRBV4-1 to TRBJ1-1; D unresolved. With 1 base removed from V and 4 bases from J, the gap between germline ends came to 13 bases. This CDR3 has 15 amino acids. The germline gives CDR1 MGHRA, CDR2 YSYEKL. The CDR3 is CASSQGAGLITEAFF. Here the CDR3 DNA reads TGCGCCAGCAGCCAAGGTGCCGGGCTGATCACTGAAGCTTTCTTT.

Only one count was recorded for this clonotype. V and J are TRBV5-1 and TRBJ2-7; TRBD1 is a possible D gene (6 bases). The CDR3 runs to 15 residues. Germline loops: CDR1 SGHRS, CDR2 YFSETQ. Between the trimmed V and J ends, which lost 4 bases and 5 bases, there was a span of 19 bases. In DNA, the CDR3 is TGCGCCAGCAGCGGCCCGACAGGCCCCTCGGACGAGCAGTACTTC. Residues: CASSGPTGPSDEQYF. The full variable domain, rest sourced from reference TRBV5-1 and TRBJ2-7, is KAGVTQTPRYLIKTRGQQVTLSCSPISGHRSVSWYQQTPGQGLQFLFEYFSETQRNKGNFPGRFSGRQFSNSRSEMNVSTLELGDSALYLCASSGPTGPSDEQYFGPGTRLTVT.

The gene calls are TRBV25-1 and TRBJ2-7; D ambiguous. Germline assignment: CDR1 MGHDK and CDR2 SYGVNS. The CDR3 is 14 amino acids. Trimming took 4 bases from V and 7 from J, leaving 17 bases between them. The chain's CDR3 is CASSAPGRPLEQYF. Written as DNA, the CDR3 is TGTGCCAGCAGTGCCCCCGGACGGCCCCTGGAGCAGTACTTC.

The CDR3, as DNA: TGTGCCAGCAGTCTTGGAGGGGGACAGTCATCCCGCGAGCAGTACTTC. It translates to CASSLGGGQSSREQYF. The rearrangement joins TRBV12-3 or TRBV12-4 to TRBJ2-7, with a possible D match to TRBD1 (7 bases). This CDR3 spans 16 amino acids. The germline V and J ends were trimmed by 5 bases and 6 bases, with 23 bases remaining between them.

This chain links TRBV4-1 with TRBJ1-2; weak D call: TRBD1 (5 bases). V was cut by 6 bases and J by 5 bases, with 16 bases left in between. Per the germline V gene, CDR1 is MGHRA and CDR2 is YSYEKL. This CDR3 is 14 amino acids long. The CDR3 region is CASRPPGGTYGYTF. CDR3 sequence (DNA): TGCGCCAGCAGACCCCCCGGGGGAACTTATGGCTACACCTTC.

V is TRBV4-1 and J is TRBJ2-2; no firm D call. The CDR3 spans 14 residues. Trimming cost V 1 base and J 3 bases, with 6 bases left between them. Per the germline V gene, CDR1 is MGHRA and CDR2 is YSYEKL. In DNA, the CDR3 is TGCGCCAGCAGCCAAGTTATGCACACCGGGGAGCTGTTTTTT. Translating it yields CASSQVMHTGELFF.

V gene TRBV5-1 combines with J gene TRBJ2-2, with a weak D call TRBD1 (6 bases). Per the germline V gene, CDR1 is SGHRS and CDR2 is YFSETQ. V was clipped by 0 bases and J by 5 bases, with 8 bases between them. The CDR3 runs to 14 residues. The CDR3 loop reads CASSLGQGTGELFF. The CDR3 DNA sequence: TGCGCCAGCAGCTTGGGTCAGGGGACCGGGGAGCTGTTTTTT.

The chain carries TRBV9 and TRBJ2-3; D gene ambiguous. Germline V gene lookup returns CDR1 SGDLS and CDR2 YYNGEE. The CDR3 extends over 14 amino acids. Trimming took 1 base from V and 1 from J, leaving 7 bases between them. CDR3 residues: CASSVSPGTDTQYF. CDR3 sequence (DNA): TGTGCCAGCAGCGTATCTCCCGGCACAGATACGCAGTATTTT. The full variable domain, with the rest looked up from reference TRBV9 and TRBJ2-3, is DSGVTQTPKHLITATGQRVTLRCSPRSGDLSVYWYQQSLDQGLQFLIQYYNGEERAKGNILERFSAQQFPDLHSELNLSSLELGDSALYFCASSVSPGTDTQYFGPGTRLTVL.

The V call is TRBV19, the J call TRBJ2-7, with no clear D. Germline V lookup: CDR1 LNHDA, CDR2 SQIVND (reference sequence). The CDR3 extends over 16 amino acids. Trimming removed 0 bases from V and 1 base from J, with 13 bases in between. CDR3 nucleotide sequence: TGTGCCAGTAGTATAGATCTTGGACCCTTTTCCTACGAGCAGTACTTC. Its protein product is CASSIDLGPFSYEQYF.

The rearrangement links TRBV19 to TRBJ2-3; 10 bases are shared with TRBD2. The CDR3 contains 14 residues. Germline-derived CDR1 and CDR2 are LNHDA and SQIVND (reference sequence). The trim removed 6 bases at V and 1 base at J, leaving 1 base unmatched. Here the CDR3 reads CASSGLAGTDTQYF. DNA of the CDR3: TGTGCCAGTAGCGGACTAGCGGGCACAGATACGCAGTATTTT.

This chain uses TRBV20-1 with TRBJ2-2, with 8 bases fitting TRBD2. The ends lost 0 bases at V and 2 bases at J; junction bases unmatched: 11. Germline-derived CDR1 and CDR2 are DFQATT and SNEGSKA (reference sequence). The CDR3 is made up of 18 amino acids. CDR3 region: CSARESRAGASNTGELFF. For the CDR3, the DNA is TGCAGTGCTAGAGAGAGCCGAGCGGGGGCTTCCAACACCGGGGAGCTGTTTTTT.

This sequence joins TRBV27 and TRBJ1-1, with D tentatively TRBD1 (5 bases). Germline V CDR1 and CDR2: MNHEY, SMNVEV (reference sequence). Trimming pared 3 bases from V and 5 bases from J, leaving 13 bases between. The CDR3 consists of 14 residues. This chain's CDR3 is CASSFTPGPTEAFF. CDR3 nucleotide sequence: TGTGCCAGCAGTTTCACCCCGGGACCGACTGAAGCTTTCTTT.

This clonotype was seen only a few times. V usage is TRBV6-1 and J usage is TRBJ1-1; tentative D call: TRBD1 (6 bases). The CDR3 loop spans 13 amino acids. Between the trimmed V and J ends, which lost 7 bases and 2 bases, there was a span of 11 bases. Germline lookup yields CDR1 MNHNS and CDR2 SASEGT. The CDR3 bases are TGTGCCAGCACCACAGGGAGTAACACTGAAGCTTTCTTT. This translates into CASTTGSNTEAFF.

The genes are TRBV3-1 and TRBJ2-7; TRBD1 might be the D (6 bases). From germline, CDR1 is LGHDT and CDR2 YNNKEL (reference sequence). The CDR3 spans 13 residues. Deletions cut 8 bases from V and 3 bases from J, with 14 bases between. CDR3 sequence (DNA): TGTGCCAGCCTGGACAGTCTGAACTACGAGCAGTACTTC. Translation gives CASLDSLNYEQYF.